These 18 T cell receptor beta chains were all obtained from the same sample, sequenced in a study of response to subunit inactivated influenza vaccine (dated by TCRdb to between 2017 and 2018). Receptor amplification or capture employed RT-PCR. Reads for this sample came from an Illumina HiSeq 2500. TCRdb redid the processing of the public reads, applying fastp at Q25 and MiXCR, and retained in-frame beta chains. Here each entry gathers all rows of one CDR3 protein and keeps the most common genes and DNA. This sample comprises some 180,000 distinct CDR3 sequences, around 9% of them detected only once. Approximately 11% of the sample lies in the top ten. The specimen was non-naive T cells sorted from PBMCs, collected on the day of vaccination. The label giving this sample's cell subset or site can be read as: memory T cell fraction. These receptor sequences come from a man aged 45-65 years who received an inactivated influenza vaccine. Donor details come from another sample of the same person, matched by shared clones.

The rearrangement joins TRBV5-5 to TRBJ2-3; tentatively, D is TRBD1 or TRBD2 (5 bases each). This CDR3 is built from 15 residues. The V gene's germline CDR1 is SGHKS and CDR2 YYEKEE (reference sequence). V dropped 4 bases and J dropped 6 bases, with 18 bases sitting between them. CDR3: CASSPPPQGADTQYF. The CDR3 DNA reads TGTGCCAGCAGCCCACCCCCTCAGGGAGCCGATACGCAGTATTTT.

This clonotype was recorded many times. The V and J genes are TRBV29-1 and TRBJ2-7; TRBD1 is a possible D gene (6 bases). This CDR3 is 13 amino acids long. Germline lookup yields CDR1 SQVTM and CDR2 ANQGSEA. Trimming removed 5 bases from V and 2 bases from J, with 13 bases in between. The CDR3 spells CSVSQGNPYEQYF. The CDR3 DNA is TGCAGCGTTTCCCAGGGGAACCCCTACGAGCAGTACTTC.

This clonotype was counted only a few times. This sequence joins TRBV4-1 and TRBJ2-6, with D perhaps matching TRBD1 (6 bases). Deletions cut 8 bases from V and 2 bases from J, with 13 bases between. The CDR3 extends over 15 amino acids. Germline values: CDR1 MGHRA, CDR2 YSYEKL. The CDR3 nucleotides read TGCGCCAGCGGACCAGGGGTTGCTGGGGCCAACGTCCTGACTTTC. This translates into CASGPGVAGANVLTF.

This clonotype was found a few times. This chain links TRBV30 with TRBJ1-1; D uncertain. In germline, CDR1 is GTSNPN, CDR2 SVGIG (reference sequence). This CDR3 spans 13 amino acids. V was clipped by 3 bases and J by 3 bases, with 11 bases between them. CDR3 nucleotide sequence: TGTGCCTGGAGACACCCCCAGGACACTGAAGCTTTCTTT. Its translation is CAWRHPQDTEAFF.

The chain joins TRBV28 to TRBJ2-5; D is undetermined. This CDR3 region has 13 residues. Trimming took off 7 bases at V and 1 base at J, with 10 bases between the two ends. Per germline, CDR1 MDHEN and CDR2 SYDVKM. The CDR3 reads CASNLDGQETQYF. CDR3 in DNA: TGTGCCAGCAACCTGGACGGCCAAGAGACCCAGTACTTC.

This chain connects TRBV11-2 to TRBJ2-3; 10 bases are a match to TRBD2. The junction had 10 bases not matched to a gene; V was cut back by 4 bases and J by 6 bases. Germline V CDR1 and CDR2: SGHAT, FQNNGV. This CDR3 comprises 16 residues. The CDR3: CASSSGLAALGDTQYF. The CDR3 DNA is TGTGCCAGCAGCTCCGGACTAGCGGCTCTGGGGGATACGCAGTATTTT.

The rearrangement links TRBV6-2 or TRBV6-3 to TRBJ2-7, with TRBD2 identical over 8 bases. V lost 7 bases, J lost 0 bases, and 5 bases stayed unmatched. The CDR3 consists of 14 residues. Germline assignment: CDR1 MNHEY and CDR2 SVGEGT. CDR3 DNA sequence: TGTGCCAGCACCACGGGGGGGCTCTCCTACGAGCAGTACTTC. This codes for CASTTGGLSYEQYF.

CDR3 loop: CASSPRQREGGEQYF. For the CDR3, the DNA is TGTGCCAGCTCACCACGGCAGAGGGAGGGTGGCGAGCAGTACTTC. The chain has TRBV18 and TRBJ2-7; 7 bases match TRBD2. The CDR3 extends over 15 amino acids. Germline V CDR1 and CDR2: KGHSH, LQKENI. Trimming removed 1 base from V and 6 bases from J; junction bases left unmatched: 9.

This clonotype has ten or more counts. The genes are TRBV28 and TRBJ2-1, with 8 bases fitting TRBD2. V shed 11 bases and J 6 bases; nucleotides not matched to a gene: 6. CDR3 length: 12 residues. Germline CDR1 and CDR2: MDHEN and SYDVKM. The CDR3 coding sequence is TGTGCCGCCAACCGGGGGGGCAATGAGCAGTTCTTC. Translating it yields CAANRGGNEQFF.

The rearrangement joins TRBV29-1 to TRBJ1-2; D might be TRBD1 (6 bases). V lost 0 bases and J 5 bases, leaving 13 bases between the germline ends. Germline-derived CDR1 and CDR2 are SQVTM and ANQGSEA. The CDR3 runs to 14 residues. The CDR3 DNA reads TGCAGCGTTGAAGATTGGGGGGCTGGGTATGGCTACACCTTC. Its protein is CSVEDWGAGYGYTF.

The CDR3 is CASSPPSGGGASTDTQYF. CDR3 bases: TGTGCCAGCAGTCCGCCTTCGGGCGGGGGGGCGAGCACAGATACGCAGTATTTT. The rearrangement links TRBV6-1 to TRBJ2-3; 9 nucleotides match TRBD2. This CDR3 contains 18 residues. Trimming removed 5 bases from V and 0 bases from J; junction bases left unmatched: 12. The germline CDR1 and CDR2 sequences are MNHNS and SASEGT.

This clonotype was observed a few times. V gene TRBV9 combines with J gene TRBJ2-7, with D perhaps matching TRBD1 or TRBD2 (5 bases each). The length of the CDR3 is 15 residues. Germline loops: CDR1 SGDLS, CDR2 YYNGEE. Trimming pared 3 bases from V and 1 base from J, leaving 14 bases between. CDR3 sequence reads: CASSEGTDFSYEQYF. The CDR3, as DNA: TGTGCCAGCAGCGAGGGGACGGATTTTTCCTACGAGCAGTACTTC.

This clonotype was seen a few times. The J gene is TRBJ2-7, the V gene TRBV7-2; a weak D match, TRBD2 (6 bases). The germline V gene encodes CDR1 SGHTA and CDR2 FQGNSA. Trimming removed 2 bases from V and 5 bases from J, with 13 bases in between. CDR3 size: 14 residues. CDR3 loop: CASSLTGGRDEQYF. In nucleotides, the CDR3 is TGTGCCAGCAGCTTAACTGGAGGGCGCGACGAGCAGTACTTC.

J is TRBJ1-2 and V is TRBV18; D call uncertain. Per germline, CDR1 KGHSH and CDR2 LQKENI. V lost 2 bases and J lost 2, with 12 bases in between. The CDR3 is 15 amino acids. In DNA form, the CDR3 reads TGTGCCAGCTCACCAAACCCGATACGGAACTATGGCTACACCTTC. Its translation: CASSPNPIRNYGYTF.

This clonotype was seen repeatedly, ten times or more. J is TRBJ2-4 and V is TRBV5-1, with a tentative D call TRBD2 (6 bases). The CDR3 has 17 residues. The V end lost 1 base, the J end lost 2 bases, and 16 bases lay between the germline ends. Germline CDR1 reads SGHRS; CDR2 reads YFSETQ. The CDR3 protein is CASSLLGGDGSKNIQYF. CDR3 DNA sequence: TGCGCCAGCAGCTTGTTAGGAGGGGACGGGTCCAAAAACATTCAGTACTTC.

This chain connects TRBV28 to TRBJ2-3; tentatively, D is TRBD1 (6 bases). The germline V gene has CDR1 MDHEN and CDR2 SYDVKM. This CDR3 has 15 residues. Trimming shortened V by 3 bases and J by 3 bases, and 13 bases separated the two germline ends. The CDR3 DNA reads as TGTGCCAGCAGTTTTCAGGGGTCGGGAACAGATACGCAGTATTTT. It encodes CASSFQGSGTDTQYF.

The chain uses TRBV6-1 and TRBJ1-2; D is perhaps TRBD1 (6 bases). The CDR3 extends over 15 amino acids. Germline assignment: CDR1 MNHNS and CDR2 SASEGT. Trimming left V 3 bases short and J 2 bases short, with 13 bases between. The CDR3 sequence is CASSDLGGQNYGYTF. In nucleotides, the CDR3 is TGTGCCAGCAGTGACCTCGGGGGGCAGAACTATGGCTACACCTTC.

The chain combines TRBV19 with TRBJ2-1; the D gene is possibly TRBD2 (6 bases). The CDR3 contains 15 residues. V lost 5 bases and J lost 4, with 15 bases in between. Germline V gene sequence: CDR1 LNHDA, CDR2 SQIVND (reference sequence). The DNA of the CDR3 is TGTGCCAGTAGTCCCCAGGGTGCGGGGTACAATGAGCAGTTCTTC. Protein product: CASSPQGAGYNEQFF.